The 2 T cell receptor beta chains listed next were all sequenced from one sample in a study of shared clonotypes between healthy human individuals. The data were produced by immunoSEQ multiplex PCR, yet TCRdb's version contains in-frame clones alone and is incomplete. The data hold roughly 500,000 clones, with less than 80% observed a single time. Material: PBMCs. These TCRs come from a woman aged 40 to 50 in good health. Some clones in this sample may be carry-over from other donors' samples.

The rearrangement uses TRBV5-4 and TRBJ2-3; 9 positions agree with TRBD1. Germline CDR1 is SGHNT and CDR2 is YYREEE (reference sequence). Unmatched junction bases numbered 8, after V lost 4 bases and J lost 5 bases. CDR3 length: 15 amino acids. Written as DNA, the CDR3 is TGTGCCAGCAGCAAGGGACAGGGCGAGGGAGATACGCAGTATTTT. Its protein is CASSKGQGEGDTQYF.

This chain connects TRBV10-3 to TRBJ2-7; the match to TRBD1 covers 9 bases. In germline, CDR1 is ENHRY, CDR2 SYGVKD. The J segment lost 2 bases and the V segment lost 6 bases, leaving 5 bases of the junction unmatched. This CDR3 comprises 14 residues. CDR3: CAISWTGEAYEQYF. In DNA, the CDR3 is TGTGCCATCAGCTGGACAGGGGAAGCCTACGAGCAGTACTTC.